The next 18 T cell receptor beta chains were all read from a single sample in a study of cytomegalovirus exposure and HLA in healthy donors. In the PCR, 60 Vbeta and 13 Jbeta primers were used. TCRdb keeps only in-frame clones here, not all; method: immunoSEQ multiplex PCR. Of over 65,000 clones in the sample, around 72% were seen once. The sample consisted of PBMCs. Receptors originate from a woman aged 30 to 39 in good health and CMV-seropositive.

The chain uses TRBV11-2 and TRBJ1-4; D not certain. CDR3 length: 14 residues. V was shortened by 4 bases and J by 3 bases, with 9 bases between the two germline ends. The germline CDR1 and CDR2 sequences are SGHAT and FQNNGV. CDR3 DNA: TGTGCCAGCAGCTACCCGGCGGCTAATGAAAAACTGTTTTTT. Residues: CASSYPAANEKLFF. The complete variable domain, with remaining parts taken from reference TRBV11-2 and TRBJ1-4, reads EAGVAQSPRYKIIEKRQSVAFWCNPISGHATLYWYQQILGQGPKLLIQFQNNGVVDDSQLPKDRFSAERLKGVDSTLKIQPAKLEDSAVYLCASSYPAANEKLFFGSGTQLSVL.

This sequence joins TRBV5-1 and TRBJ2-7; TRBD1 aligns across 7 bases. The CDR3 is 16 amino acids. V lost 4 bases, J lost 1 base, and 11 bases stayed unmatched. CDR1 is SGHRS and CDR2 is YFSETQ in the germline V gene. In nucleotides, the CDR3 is TGCGCCAGCAGCGAGAATACCGGGACAGCTTCCTACGAGCAGTACTTC. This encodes CASSENTGTASYEQYF.

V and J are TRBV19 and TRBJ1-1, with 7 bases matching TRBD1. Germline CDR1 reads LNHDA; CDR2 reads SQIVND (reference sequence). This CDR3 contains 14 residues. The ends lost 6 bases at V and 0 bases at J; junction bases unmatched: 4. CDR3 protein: CASSTGVLNTEAFF. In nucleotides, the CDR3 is TGTGCCAGTAGCACAGGGGTGCTGAACACTGAAGCTTTCTTT.

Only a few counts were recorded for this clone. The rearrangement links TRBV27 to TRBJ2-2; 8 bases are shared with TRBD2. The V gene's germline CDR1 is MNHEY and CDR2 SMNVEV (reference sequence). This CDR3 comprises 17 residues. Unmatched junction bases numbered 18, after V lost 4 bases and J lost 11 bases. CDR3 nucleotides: TGTGCCAGCAGTTATCCGGGACTAGTAGGTGGCCATCTCGAGCTGTTTTTT. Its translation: CASSYPGLVGGHLELFF.

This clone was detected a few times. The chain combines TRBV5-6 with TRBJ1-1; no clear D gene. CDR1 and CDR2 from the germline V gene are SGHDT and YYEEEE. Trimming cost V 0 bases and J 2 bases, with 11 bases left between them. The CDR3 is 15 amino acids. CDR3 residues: CASSLGPTVNTEAFF. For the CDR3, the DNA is TGTGCCAGCAGCTTGGGTCCCACAGTAAACACTGAAGCTTTCTTT.

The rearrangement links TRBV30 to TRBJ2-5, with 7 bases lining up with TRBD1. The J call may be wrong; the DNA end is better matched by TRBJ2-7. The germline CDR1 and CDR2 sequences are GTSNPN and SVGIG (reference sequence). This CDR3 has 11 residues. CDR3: CAYGTDYEQYF. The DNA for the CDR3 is TGTGCCTACGGGACAGACTACGAGCAGTACTTC.

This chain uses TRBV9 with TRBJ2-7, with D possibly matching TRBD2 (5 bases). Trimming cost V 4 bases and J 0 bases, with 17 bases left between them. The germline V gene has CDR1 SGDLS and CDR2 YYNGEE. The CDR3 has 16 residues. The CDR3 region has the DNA TGTGCCAGCAGCCTGGAGGCGGGCCCTAGCTCCTACGAGCAGTACTTC. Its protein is CASSLEAGPSSYEQYF.

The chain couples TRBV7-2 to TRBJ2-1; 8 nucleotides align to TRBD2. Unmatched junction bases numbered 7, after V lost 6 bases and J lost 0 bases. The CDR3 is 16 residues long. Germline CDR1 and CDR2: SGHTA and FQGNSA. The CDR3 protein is CASRPTSGPSYNEQFF. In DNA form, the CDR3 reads TGTGCCAGCAGACCCACTAGCGGCCCCTCCTACAATGAGCAGTTCTTC.

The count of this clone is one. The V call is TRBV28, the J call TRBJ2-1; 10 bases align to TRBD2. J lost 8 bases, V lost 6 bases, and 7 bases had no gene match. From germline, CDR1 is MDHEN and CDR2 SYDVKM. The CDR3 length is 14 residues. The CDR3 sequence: CASSPTSGKDEQFF. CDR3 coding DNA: TGTGCCAGCAGCCCCACTAGCGGGAAGGATGAGCAGTTCTTC.

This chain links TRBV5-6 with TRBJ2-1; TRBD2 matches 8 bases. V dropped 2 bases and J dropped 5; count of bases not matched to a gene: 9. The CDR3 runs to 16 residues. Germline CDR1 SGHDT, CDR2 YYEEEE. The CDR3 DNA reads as TGTGCCAGCAGCTTACTTAGCGGGAAAACCGACAATGAGCAGTTCTTC. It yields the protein CASSLLSGKTDNEQFF.

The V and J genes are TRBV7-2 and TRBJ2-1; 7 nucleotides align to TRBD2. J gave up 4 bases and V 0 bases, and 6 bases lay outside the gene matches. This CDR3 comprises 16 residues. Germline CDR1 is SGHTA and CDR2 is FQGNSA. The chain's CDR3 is CASSLAASGTYNEQFF. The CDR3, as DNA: TGTGCCAGCAGCTTAGCAGCTAGCGGAACTTACAATGAGCAGTTCTTC.

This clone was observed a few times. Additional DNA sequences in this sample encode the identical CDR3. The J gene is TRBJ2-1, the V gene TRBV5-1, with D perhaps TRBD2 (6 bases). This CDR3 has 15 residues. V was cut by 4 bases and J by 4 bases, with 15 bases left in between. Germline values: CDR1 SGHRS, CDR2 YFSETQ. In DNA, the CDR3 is TGCGCCAGCAGCACCCGAATAGCGGCATACAATGAGCAGTTCTTC. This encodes CASSTRIAAYNEQFF.

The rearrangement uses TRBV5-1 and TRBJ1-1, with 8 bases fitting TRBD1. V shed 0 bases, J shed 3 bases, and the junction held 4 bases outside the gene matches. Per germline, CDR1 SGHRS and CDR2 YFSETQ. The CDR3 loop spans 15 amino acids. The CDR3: CASSLEQGADTEAFF. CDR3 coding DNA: TGCGCCAGCAGCTTGGAGCAGGGGGCAGACACTGAAGCTTTCTTT.

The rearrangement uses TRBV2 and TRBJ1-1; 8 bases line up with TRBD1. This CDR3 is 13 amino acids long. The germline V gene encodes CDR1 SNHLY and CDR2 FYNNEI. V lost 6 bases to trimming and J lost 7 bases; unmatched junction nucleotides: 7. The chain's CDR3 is CASRDRGDLEAFF. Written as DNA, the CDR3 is TGTGCCAGCAGAGACAGGGGAGACCTTGAAGCTTTCTTT.

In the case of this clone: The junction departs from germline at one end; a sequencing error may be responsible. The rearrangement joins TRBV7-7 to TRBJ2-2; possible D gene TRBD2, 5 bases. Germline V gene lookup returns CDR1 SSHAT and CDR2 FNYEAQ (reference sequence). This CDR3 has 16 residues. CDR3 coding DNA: TGTGCTAGCAGCTTTTTCCCGGCGGGGAACACCGGGGAGCTGTTTTTT. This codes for CASSFFPAGNTGELFF.

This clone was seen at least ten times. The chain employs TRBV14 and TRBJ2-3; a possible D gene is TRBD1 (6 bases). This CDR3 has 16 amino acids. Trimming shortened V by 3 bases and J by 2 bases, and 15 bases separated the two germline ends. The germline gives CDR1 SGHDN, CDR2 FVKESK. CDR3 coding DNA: TGTGCCAGCAGCCAGCAGACAGGACTCAACACAGATACGCAGTATTTT. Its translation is CASSQQTGLNTDTQYF.

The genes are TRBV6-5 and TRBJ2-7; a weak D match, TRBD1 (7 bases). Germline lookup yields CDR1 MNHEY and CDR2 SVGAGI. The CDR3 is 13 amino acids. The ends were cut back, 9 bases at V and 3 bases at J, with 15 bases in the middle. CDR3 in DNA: TGTGCCAGTTCGGGGACAGCGGGCTACGAGCAGTACTTC. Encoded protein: CASSGTAGYEQYF.

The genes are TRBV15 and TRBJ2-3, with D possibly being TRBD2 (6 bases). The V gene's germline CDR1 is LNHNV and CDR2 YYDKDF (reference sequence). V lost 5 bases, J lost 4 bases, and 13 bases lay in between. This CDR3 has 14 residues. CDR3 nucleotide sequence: TGTGCCACCAGCGATTATAGCGGTTCAGATACGCAGTATTTT. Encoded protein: CATSDYSGSDTQYF.